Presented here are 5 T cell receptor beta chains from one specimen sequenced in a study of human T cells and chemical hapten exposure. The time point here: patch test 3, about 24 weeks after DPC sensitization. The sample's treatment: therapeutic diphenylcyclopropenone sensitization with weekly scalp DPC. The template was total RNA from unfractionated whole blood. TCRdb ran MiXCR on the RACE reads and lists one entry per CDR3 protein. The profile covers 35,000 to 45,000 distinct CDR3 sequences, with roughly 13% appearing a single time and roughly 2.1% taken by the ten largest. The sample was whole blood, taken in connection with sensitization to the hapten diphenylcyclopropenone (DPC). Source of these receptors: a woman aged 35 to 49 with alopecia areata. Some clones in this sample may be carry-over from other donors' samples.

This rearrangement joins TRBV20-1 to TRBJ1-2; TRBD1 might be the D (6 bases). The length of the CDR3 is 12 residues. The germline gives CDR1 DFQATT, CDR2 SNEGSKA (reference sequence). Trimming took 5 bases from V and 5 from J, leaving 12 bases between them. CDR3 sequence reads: CSAAGGAYGYTF. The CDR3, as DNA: TGCAGTGCTGCTGGGGGGGCTTATGGCTACACCTTC.

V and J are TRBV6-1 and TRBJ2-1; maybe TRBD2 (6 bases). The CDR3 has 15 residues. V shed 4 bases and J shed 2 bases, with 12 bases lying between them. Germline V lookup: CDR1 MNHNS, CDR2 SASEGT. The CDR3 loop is CASSVSGSPYNEQFF. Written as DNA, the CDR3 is TGTGCCAGCAGTGTTAGCGGTTCTCCCTACAATGAGCAGTTCTTC.

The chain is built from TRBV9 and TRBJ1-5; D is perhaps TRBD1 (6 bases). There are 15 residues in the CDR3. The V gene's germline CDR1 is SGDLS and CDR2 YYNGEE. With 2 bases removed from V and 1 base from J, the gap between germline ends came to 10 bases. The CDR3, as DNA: TGTGCCAGCAGCGTGGGGGGCGCGAGCAATCAGCCCCAGCATTTT. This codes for CASSVGGASNQPQHF.

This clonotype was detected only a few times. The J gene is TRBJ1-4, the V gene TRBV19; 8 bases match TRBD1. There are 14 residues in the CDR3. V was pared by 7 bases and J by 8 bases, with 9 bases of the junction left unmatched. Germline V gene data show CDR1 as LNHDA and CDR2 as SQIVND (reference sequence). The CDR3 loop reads CASILSGTGEKLFF. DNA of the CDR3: TGTGCCAGTATCTTGTCTGGGACAGGAGAAAAACTGTTTTTT.

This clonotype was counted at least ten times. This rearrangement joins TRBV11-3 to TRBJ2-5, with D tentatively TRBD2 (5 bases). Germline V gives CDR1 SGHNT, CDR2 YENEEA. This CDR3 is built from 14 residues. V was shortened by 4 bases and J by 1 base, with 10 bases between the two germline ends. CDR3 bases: TGTGCCAGCAGCTCCCTCCGGGGCCAAGAGACCCAGTACTTC. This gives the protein CASSSLRGQETQYF.